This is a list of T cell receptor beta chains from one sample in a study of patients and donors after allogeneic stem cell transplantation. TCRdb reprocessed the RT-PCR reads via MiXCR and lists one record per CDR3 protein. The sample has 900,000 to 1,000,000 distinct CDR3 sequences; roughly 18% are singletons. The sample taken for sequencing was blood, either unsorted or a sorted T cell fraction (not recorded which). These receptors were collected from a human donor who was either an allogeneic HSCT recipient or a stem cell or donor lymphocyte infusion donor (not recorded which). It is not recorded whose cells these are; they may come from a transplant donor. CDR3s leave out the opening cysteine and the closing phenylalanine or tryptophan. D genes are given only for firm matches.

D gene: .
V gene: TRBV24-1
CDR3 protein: ATSDLQAYGYT

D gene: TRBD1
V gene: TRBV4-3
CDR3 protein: ASSRRDRGDEKLF

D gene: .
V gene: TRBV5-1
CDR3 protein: ASSITGTATYEQY

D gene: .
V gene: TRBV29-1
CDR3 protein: SALGAGNFRGYT

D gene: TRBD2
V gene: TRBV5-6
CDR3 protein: ASSSVRPGGAGELF

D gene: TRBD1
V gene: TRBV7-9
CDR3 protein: ASSHRDRASEAF

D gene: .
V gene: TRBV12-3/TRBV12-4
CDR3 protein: ASTPKYGELF

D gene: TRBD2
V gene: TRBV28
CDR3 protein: ASSLRSGGTDTQY

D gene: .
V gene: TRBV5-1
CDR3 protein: ASWDGGAEAF

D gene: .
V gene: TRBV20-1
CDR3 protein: SASPQTNNQPQH

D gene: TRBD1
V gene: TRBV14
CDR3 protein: ASSPLTDTGQASLGEQF

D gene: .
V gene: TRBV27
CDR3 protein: ASSPGISPNSPLH

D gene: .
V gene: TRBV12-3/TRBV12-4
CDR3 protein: ASIDVLGTEAF

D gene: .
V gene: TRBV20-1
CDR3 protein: SAAARRNTEAF

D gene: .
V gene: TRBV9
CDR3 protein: ASSVEAGPPLNEQF

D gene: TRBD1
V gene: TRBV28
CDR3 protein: ASSPQGARGYT

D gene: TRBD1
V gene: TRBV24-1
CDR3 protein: ATSEKQGAPIGYT

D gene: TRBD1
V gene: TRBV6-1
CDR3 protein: ASSLQTGIENSPLH

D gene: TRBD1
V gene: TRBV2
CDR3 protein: ASSGQGGYQPQH

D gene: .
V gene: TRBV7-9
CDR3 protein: ASSYDRQNYGYT

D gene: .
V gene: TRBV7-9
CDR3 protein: ASSLAETGSDSPLH

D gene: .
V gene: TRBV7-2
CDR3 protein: ASSLAHEQF

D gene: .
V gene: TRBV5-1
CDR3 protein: ASSLMLELNTEAF